This passage covers 16 T cell receptor beta chains from one sample sequenced in a study of T cell responses to AZD1222 COVID-19 vaccine. Data came from immunoSEQ multiplex PCR; TCRdb stores just in-frame clones and leaves some out. The table has about 98,000 clones, around 87% seen once. Here the sequenced sample was peripheral blood, taken on day 0 of AZD1222 vaccination. The origin of the receptors is an adult in good health.

The V and J genes are TRBV11-2 and TRBJ2-7; D possibly corresponds to TRBD1 (6 bases). CDR1 and CDR2 from the germline V gene are SGHAT and FQNNGV. CDR3 length: 12 amino acids. With 8 bases removed from V and 6 bases from J, the gap between germline ends came to 14 bases. The CDR3 region is CASLGTPPEQYF. In nucleotides, the CDR3 is TGTGCCAGCCTGGGGACACCCCCCGAGCAGTACTTC.

The rearrangement joins TRBV28 to TRBJ1-5; 7 nucleotides align to TRBD1. Per germline, CDR1 MDHEN and CDR2 SYDVKM. Unmatched junction bases numbered 5, after V lost 2 bases and J lost 7 bases. CDR3 length equals 14 residues. CDR3 sequence reads: CASSLKPTGQPQHF. CDR3 DNA sequence: TGTGCCAGCAGTTTAAAACCGACAGGGCAGCCCCAGCATTTT.

The chain uses TRBV4-3 and TRBJ2-3; D perhaps matches TRBD2 (6 bases). Germline V gene sequence: CDR1 LGHNA, CDR2 YSLEER. The CDR3 spans 16 residues. V gave up 1 base and J gave up 6 bases, with 17 bases separating them. The CDR3: CASSQGGVAHIDTQYF. The CDR3 DNA is TGCGCCAGCAGCCAAGGGGGGGTCGCGCACATTGATACGCAGTATTTT.

This rearrangement joins TRBV2 to TRBJ1-1, with 8 bases matching TRBD1. The CDR3 totals 13 residues. Germline V gene sequence: CDR1 SNHLY, CDR2 FYNNEI. The V and J ends lost 6 bases and 4 bases, in that order; junction bases with no gene match: 4. The CDR3 loop reads CASRSQGGTEAFF. CDR3 nucleotide sequence: TGTGCCAGCAGATCACAGGGGGGCACTGAAGCTTTCTTT.

V and J are TRBV6-5 and TRBJ1-2; 10 positions agree with TRBD1. The CDR3 runs 15 residues. V was pared by 6 bases and J by 6 bases, with 10 bases of the junction left unmatched. In germline, CDR1 is MNHEY, CDR2 SVGAGI. The CDR3 DNA reads as TGTGCCAGCAGCCGACAGGGGGCGGGAGGGAATGGCTACACCTTC. Translating it yields CASSRQGAGGNGYTF.

This clone was recorded only once. The V call is TRBV30, the J call TRBJ2-2; D is unclear. The CDR3 consists of 12 residues. V was trimmed by 4 bases and J by 4 bases, leaving 7 bases between them. Germline V gene lookup returns CDR1 GTSNPN and CDR2 SVGIG (reference sequence). CDR3 sequence reads: CAWNSFTGELFF. DNA for the CDR3: TGTGCCTGGAATTCCTTCACCGGGGAGCTGTTTTTT.

This chain connects TRBV5-5 to TRBJ2-1; 8 bases agree with TRBD2. This CDR3 comprises 14 residues. J lost 9 bases, V lost 2 bases, and 7 bases had no gene match. Germline V CDR1 and CDR2: SGHKS, YYEKEE (reference sequence). The CDR3 sequence is CASSFLVLAGEQFF. As DNA, the CDR3 is TGTGCCAGCAGCTTCCTGGTCCTAGCGGGTGAGCAGTTCTTC.

The chain has TRBV6-5 and TRBJ2-3; D might be TRBD1 (5 bases). Germline V gene sequence: CDR1 MNHEY, CDR2 SVGAGI. V dropped 4 bases and J dropped 2 bases, with 10 bases sitting between them. This CDR3 contains 14 residues. The CDR3 DNA reads TGTGCCAGCAGTTCAAGACAGCACACAGATACGCAGTATTTT. Translating gives CASSSRQHTDTQYF.

This clone appeared a single time. V usage is TRBV7-9 and J usage is TRBJ2-2, with TRBD1 identical over 9 bases. V lost 2 bases and J lost 4; bases outside the gene matches: 8. The CDR3 consists of 17 residues. CDR1 and CDR2 (germline): SEHNR, FQNEAQ (reference sequence). Here the CDR3 DNA reads TGTGCCAGCAGCTTATCGCGGGGACAGGGACGCACCGGGGAGCTGTTTTTT. It codes for CASSLSRGQGRTGELFF. Looking up the rest from reference TRBV7-9 and TRBJ2-2 gives the full variable domain: DTGVSQNPRHKITKRGQNVTFRCDPISEHNRLYWYRQTLGQGPEFLTYFQNEAQLEKSRLLSDRFSAERPKGSFSTLEIQRTEQGDSAMYLCASSLSRGQGRTGELFFGEGSRLTVL.

The chain uses TRBV5-6 and TRBJ2-5, with 7 positions matching TRBD2. With V trimmed by 3 bases and J by 4 bases, 15 bases remained unmatched. The CDR3 contains 17 residues. CDR1 SGHDT and CDR2 YYEEEE come from the germline V gene. CDR3 protein: CASSSRGRGRSRETQYF. In nucleotides, the CDR3 is TGTGCCAGCAGCTCGAGAGGGCGGGGGAGATCTCGAGAGACCCAGTACTTC.

V and J are TRBV5-5 and TRBJ1-1, with D unresolved. The germline CDR1 and CDR2 sequences are SGHKS and YYEKEE (reference sequence). Deletions cut 0 bases from V and 7 bases from J, with 7 bases between. The CDR3 is 12 residues long. The CDR3 spells CASSLEGFEAFF. The CDR3 region has the DNA TGTGCCAGCAGCTTGGAGGGTTTTGAAGCTTTCTTT.

The chain uses TRBV18 and TRBJ2-3; D possibly corresponds to TRBD2 (5 bases). Trimming removed 7 bases at V and 2 bases at J, with 13 bases between. There are 14 residues in the CDR3. Looked up from germline, CDR1 is KGHSH and CDR2 is LQKENI. The CDR3 reads CASWSGSFTDTQYF. CDR3 bases: TGTGCCAGCTGGTCGGGATCCTTCACAGATACGCAGTATTTT.

The chain is built from TRBV19 and TRBJ1-5, with D possibly being TRBD1 (5 bases). The V end lost 7 bases, the J end lost 7 bases, and 20 bases lay between the germline ends. The CDR3 spans 15 residues. Germline lookup yields CDR1 LNHDA and CDR2 SQIVND (reference sequence). In DNA, the CDR3 is TGTGCCAGTACCTCAACGGGGGGAATGCGACAGCCCCAGCATTTT. Translating it yields CASTSTGGMRQPQHF.

V and J are TRBV5-4 and TRBJ2-5; D remains ambiguous. The CDR3 spans 12 residues. Trimming left V 4 bases short and J 5 bases short, with 9 bases between. CDR1 is SGHNT and CDR2 is YYREEE in the germline V gene (reference sequence). The CDR3 nucleotides read TGTGCCAGCAGCCGTGGTACGGAGACCCAGTACTTC. Residues: CASSRGTETQYF. Filled out from reference TRBV5-4 and TRBJ2-5, the complete variable domain reads ETGVTQSPTHLIKTRGQQVTLRCSSQSGHNTVSWYQQALGQGPQFIFQYYREEENGRGNFPPRFSGLQFPNYSSELNVNALELDDSALYLCASSRGTETQYFGPGTRLLVL.

The rearrangement uses TRBV29-1 and TRBJ2-7, with 8 positions matching TRBD1. The trim removed 7 bases at V and 4 bases at J, leaving 15 bases unmatched. CDR1 is SQVTM and CDR2 is ANQGSEA in the germline V gene. The CDR3 has 15 residues. CDR3 sequence: CSARDRISEGYEQYF. The DNA of the CDR3 is TGCAGCGCCAGGGACAGGATATCCGAGGGATACGAGCAGTACTTC.

V is TRBV5-4 and J is TRBJ2-1, with 8 bases aligning to TRBD1. The V gene's germline CDR1 is SGHNT and CDR2 YYREEE (reference sequence). The CDR3 runs to 14 residues. The V segment lost 5 bases and the J segment 8 bases; nucleotides outside the gene matches: 9. The CDR3 nucleotides are TGTGCCAGCAGAATGACAGGGGCAGGGGATGAGCAGTTCTTC. Its protein product is CASRMTGAGDEQFF.